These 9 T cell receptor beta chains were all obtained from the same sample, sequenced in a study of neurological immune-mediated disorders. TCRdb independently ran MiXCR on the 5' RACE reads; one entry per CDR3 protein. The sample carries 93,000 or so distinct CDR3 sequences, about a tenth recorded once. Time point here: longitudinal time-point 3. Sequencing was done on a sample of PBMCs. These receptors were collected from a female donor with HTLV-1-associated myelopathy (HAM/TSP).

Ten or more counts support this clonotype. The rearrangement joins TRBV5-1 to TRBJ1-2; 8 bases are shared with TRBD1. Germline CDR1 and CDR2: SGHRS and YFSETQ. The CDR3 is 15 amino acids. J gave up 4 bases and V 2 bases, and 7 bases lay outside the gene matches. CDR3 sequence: CASSLEPGTGYGYTF. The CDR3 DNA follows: TGCGCCAGCAGCTTAGAACCCGGGACAGGCTATGGCTACACCTTC.

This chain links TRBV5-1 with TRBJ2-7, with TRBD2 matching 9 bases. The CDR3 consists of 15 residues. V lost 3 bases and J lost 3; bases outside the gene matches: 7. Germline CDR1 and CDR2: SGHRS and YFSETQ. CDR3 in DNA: TGCGCCAGCAGCTCCTCTAGCGGGGTGTTCTACGAGCAGTACTTC. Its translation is CASSSSSGVFYEQYF.

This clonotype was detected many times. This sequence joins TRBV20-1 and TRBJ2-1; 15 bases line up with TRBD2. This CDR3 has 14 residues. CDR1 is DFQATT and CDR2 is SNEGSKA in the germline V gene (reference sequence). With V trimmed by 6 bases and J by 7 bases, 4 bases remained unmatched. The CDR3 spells CSARTSGGGNEQFF. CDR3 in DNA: TGCAGTGCCCGGACTAGCGGGGGGGGAAATGAGCAGTTCTTC.

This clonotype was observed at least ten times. CDR3 coding DNA: TGTGCCAGCAGCGTAGTTGGGGGCACAGATACGCAGTATTTT. Translated: CASSVVGGTDTQYF. The V and J genes are TRBV9 and TRBJ2-3; D is uncertain. Germline CDR1 reads SGDLS; CDR2 reads YYNGEE. V gave up 0 bases and J gave up 1 base, with 6 bases separating them. The CDR3 totals 14 residues. Using reference TRBV9 and TRBJ2-3 for the parts outside the CDR3, the full variable domain is DSGVTQTPKHLITATGQRVTLRCSPRSGDLSVYWYQQSLDQGLQFLIQYYNGEERAKGNILERFSAQQFPDLHSELNLSSLELGDSALYFCASSVVGGTDTQYFGPGTRLTVL.

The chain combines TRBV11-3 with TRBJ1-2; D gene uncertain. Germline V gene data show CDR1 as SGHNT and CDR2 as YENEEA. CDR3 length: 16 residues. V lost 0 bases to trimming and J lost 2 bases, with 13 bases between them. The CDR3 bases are TGTGCCAGCAGCTTAGATGGCGGGTACGGAAACTATGGCTACACCTTC. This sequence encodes CASSLDGGYGNYGYTF.

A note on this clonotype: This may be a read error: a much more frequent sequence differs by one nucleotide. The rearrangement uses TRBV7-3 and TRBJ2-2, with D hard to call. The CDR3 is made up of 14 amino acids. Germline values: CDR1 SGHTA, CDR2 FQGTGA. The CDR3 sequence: CDSSHWGNTGELFF. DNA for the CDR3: TGTGACAGCAGCCACTGGGGGAACACCGGGGAGCTGTTTTTT.

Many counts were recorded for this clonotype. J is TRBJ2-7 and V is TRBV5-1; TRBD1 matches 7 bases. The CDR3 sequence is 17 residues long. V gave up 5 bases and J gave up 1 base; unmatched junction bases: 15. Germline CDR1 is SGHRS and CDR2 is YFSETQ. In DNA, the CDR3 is TGCGCCAGCAGTGTATCCATCGGGACAGCGATTTCCTACGAGCAGTACTTC. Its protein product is CASSVSIGTAISYEQYF.

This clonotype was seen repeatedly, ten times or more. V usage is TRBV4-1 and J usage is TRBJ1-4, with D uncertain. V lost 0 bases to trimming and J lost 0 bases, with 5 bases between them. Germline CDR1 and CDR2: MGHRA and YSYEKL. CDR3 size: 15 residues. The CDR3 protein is CASSQDESTNEKLFF. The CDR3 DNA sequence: TGCGCCAGCAGCCAAGATGAGTCAACTAATGAAAAACTGTTTTTT.

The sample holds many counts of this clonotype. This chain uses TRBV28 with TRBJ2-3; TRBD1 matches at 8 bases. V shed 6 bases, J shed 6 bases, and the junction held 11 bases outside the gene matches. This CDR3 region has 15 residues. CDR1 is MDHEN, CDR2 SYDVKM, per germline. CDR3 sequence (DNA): TGTGCCAGCAGCCCCGGGACAGGCCTTTGGGATACGCAGTATTTT. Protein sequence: CASSPGTGLWDTQYF.